The 13 T cell receptor beta chains given below trace back to one sample, sequenced in a study of blood T cell repertoires in COVID-19. The assay was immunoSEQ multiplex PCR, and TCRdb's table has in-frame clones only and misses some. The sample carries about 320,000 clones, approximately 84% recorded once. Sequences were obtained from PBMCs or T cells enriched from blood (not recorded which). Receptors originate from a woman between 18 and 29 years old who had recovered from COVID-19.

The chain employs TRBV7-9 and TRBJ1-5; D unresolved. The CDR3 covers 13 residues. The V gene's germline CDR1 is SEHNR and CDR2 FQNEAQ (reference sequence). Trimming shortened V by 2 bases and J by 7 bases, and 9 bases separated the two germline ends. CDR3 in DNA: TGTGCCAGCAGCTTATCGGGATTCCAGCCCCAGCATTTT. This translates into CASSLSGFQPQHF.

The V and J genes are TRBV12-3 or TRBV12-4 and TRBJ2-5; D may be TRBD2 (6 bases). V was trimmed by 8 bases and J by 7 bases, leaving 17 bases between them. The CDR3 runs to 13 residues. The chain's CDR3 is CASARLGLGTQYF. CDR3 nucleotides: TGTGCCAGCGCGCGACTAGGTCTTGGGACCCAGTACTTC.

The rearrangement joins TRBV20-1 to TRBJ2-3; TRBD2 agrees at 7 bases. Trimming at V came to 3 bases and at J to 3 bases, leaving 12 bases not matched to a gene. The CDR3 is 16 amino acids. The germline CDR1 and CDR2 sequences are DFQATT and SNEGSKA (reference sequence). The CDR3 region is CSASRLPTAGTDTQYF. The CDR3 bases are TGCAGTGCTAGTAGACTGCCGACAGCGGGAACAGATACGCAGTATTTT.

The chain links TRBV10-3 to TRBJ2-1; TRBD1 matches at 10 bases. Unmatched junction bases numbered 1, after V lost 2 bases and J lost 3 bases. Germline V gene lookup returns CDR1 ENHRY and CDR2 SYGVKD. The CDR3 covers 15 residues. The CDR3 loop is CAISEGTGDYNEQFF. CDR3 nucleotide sequence: TGTGCCATCAGTGAGGGGACAGGGGACTACAATGAGCAGTTCTTC.

CDR3 in DNA: TGTGCCAGCAGTGGGGACTTGAACACTGAAGCTTTCTTT. It specifies CASSGDLNTEAFF. The chain links TRBV2 to TRBJ1-1; perhaps TRBD1 as D (5 bases). CDR1 SNHLY and CDR2 FYNNEI come from the germline V gene. V lost 4 bases and J lost 0, with 6 bases in between. This CDR3 has 13 residues.

This chain uses TRBV24-1 with TRBJ1-2, with no clear D. The CDR3 length is 12 residues. Germline-derived CDR1 and CDR2 are KGHDR and SFDVKD. The ends were cut back, 9 bases at V and 6 bases at J, with 13 bases in the middle. For the CDR3, the DNA is TGTGCCACCTCTAAACGGGGAGATGGCTACACCTTC. Amino acids: CATSKRGDGYTF.

The chain joins TRBV19 to TRBJ2-4; 7 positions agree with TRBD1. The CDR3 has 16 residues. The ends lost 5 bases at V and 5 bases at J; junction bases unmatched: 12. Germline V gene sequence: CDR1 LNHDA, CDR2 SQIVND (reference sequence). CDR3 nucleotides: TGTGCCAGTAGTCCCAGGACAGGACCCGCGGAAAACATTCAGTACTTC. Amino acids: CASSPRTGPAENIQYF.

The V gene is TRBV15, the J gene TRBJ1-5; TRBD1 aligns across 8 bases. The CDR3 has 17 residues. V trimming: 0 bases; J trimming: 4 bases; junction bases outside the gene matches: 8. CDR1 is LNHNV, CDR2 YYDKDF, per germline (reference sequence). The CDR3: CATSRDLHRGFNQPQHF. The CDR3 nucleotides are TGTGCCACCAGCAGAGATTTGCACAGGGGGTTTAATCAGCCCCAGCATTTT.

This clone has only a few counts. This sequence joins TRBV30 and TRBJ1-2; D unclear. The germline V and J ends were trimmed by 4 bases and 2 bases, with 11 bases remaining between them. The CDR3 loop spans 13 amino acids. Germline CDR1 and CDR2: GTSNPN and SVGIG (reference sequence). CDR3: CAWNPGNNYGYTF. The CDR3 coding sequence is TGTGCCTGGAATCCCGGGAACAACTATGGCTACACCTTC.

CDR3: CASSQQRQNEQFF. CDR3 DNA sequence: TGCGCCAGCAGCCAGCAACGACAGAATGAGCAGTTCTTC. V usage is TRBV4-1 and J usage is TRBJ2-1; TRBD1 is a possible D gene (5 bases). Germline loops: CDR1 MGHRA, CDR2 YSYEKL. Trimming took off 3 bases at V and 7 bases at J, with 10 bases between the two ends. The length of the CDR3 is 13 residues.

This chain connects TRBV24-1 to TRBJ1-1, with unresolved D. This CDR3 has 13 residues. V gave up 9 bases and J gave up 1 base, with 11 bases separating them. Germline-derived CDR1 and CDR2 are KGHDR and SFDVKD. CDR3 amino acids: CATGRSGNTEAFF. The CDR3 DNA reads as TGTGCCACCGGGAGGAGCGGGAACACTGAAGCTTTCTTT.

This clone has just a few counts. The chain is built from TRBV7-6 and TRBJ1-4; weak D call: TRBD1 (5 bases). This CDR3 region has 15 residues. Germline V gives CDR1 SGHVS, CDR2 FNYEAQ. Trimming removed 5 bases from V and 0 bases from J, with 10 bases in between. The CDR3 reads CASSKTEATNEKLFF. The DNA of the CDR3 is TGTGCCAGCAGCAAGACAGAGGCAACTAATGAAAAACTGTTTTTT.

This clone was seen a single time. The chain has TRBV7-9 and TRBJ1-1; tentatively, D is TRBD1 (6 bases). In germline, CDR1 is SEHNR, CDR2 FQNEAQ (reference sequence). Trimming stripped 5 bases from V and 2 bases from J, with 12 bases between. There are 14 residues in the CDR3. CDR3 nucleotide sequence: TGTGCCAGCAGCACGGACAGATCCAACACTGAAGCTTTCTTT. As protein: CASSTDRSNTEAFF.